The following is a T cell receptor (beta chain) sequence with its context. Its matching antigen is unknown. Here immunoSEQ multiplex PCR was the method, and the copy in TCRdb shows in-frame clones only, minus some. The sample yields about 15,000 clones, approximately 81% seen once. The data are from a study of monozygotic twins with cystic fibrosis. Broader study findings: Monozygotic CF twin pairs shared significantly more nucleotide-identical clonotypes than unrelated CF individuals did.

J gave up 2 bases and V 6 bases, and 14 bases lay outside the gene matches. The CDR3 covers 17 residues. Per the germline V gene, CDR1 is MDHEN and CDR2 is SYDVKM. The sequence came from a boy younger than 18 with cystic fibrosis. The chain joins TRBV28 to TRBJ2-7, with TRBD1 matching over 9 bases. Sample: blood. The CDR3 loop is CASSPKNRGPETYEQYF. CDR3 nucleotide sequence: TGTGCCAGCAGCCCAAAAAACAGGGGGCCCGAAACCTACGAGCAGTACTTC.